Listed here is a single TCR beta chain. This sample was included in a study of T-cell reconstitution after alpha-beta-depleted transplantation in children. Molecular barcoding with unique molecular identifiers was used for the TCRbeta library. TCRdb called the PCR reads again in MiXCR, with one record for every CDR3 protein. The repertoire holds some 290,000 distinct CDR3 sequences, with more than 9% as singletons. The CDR3 runs 14 residues. The germline V gene has CDR1 SGDLS and CDR2 YYNGEE. V dropped 3 bases and J dropped 5 bases, with 11 bases sitting between them. V gene TRBV9 combines with J gene TRBJ2-2; D gene ambiguous. The sequencing here drew on PBMCs from the stem cell graft donor, taken from the stem cell graft. The receptor was derived from a human donor who donated a stem cell graft to a child with SCID. DNA for the CDR3: TGTGCCAGCAGCGAGCCCTCTGAGACCGGGGAGCTGTTTTTT. It is translated as CASSEPSETGELFF.